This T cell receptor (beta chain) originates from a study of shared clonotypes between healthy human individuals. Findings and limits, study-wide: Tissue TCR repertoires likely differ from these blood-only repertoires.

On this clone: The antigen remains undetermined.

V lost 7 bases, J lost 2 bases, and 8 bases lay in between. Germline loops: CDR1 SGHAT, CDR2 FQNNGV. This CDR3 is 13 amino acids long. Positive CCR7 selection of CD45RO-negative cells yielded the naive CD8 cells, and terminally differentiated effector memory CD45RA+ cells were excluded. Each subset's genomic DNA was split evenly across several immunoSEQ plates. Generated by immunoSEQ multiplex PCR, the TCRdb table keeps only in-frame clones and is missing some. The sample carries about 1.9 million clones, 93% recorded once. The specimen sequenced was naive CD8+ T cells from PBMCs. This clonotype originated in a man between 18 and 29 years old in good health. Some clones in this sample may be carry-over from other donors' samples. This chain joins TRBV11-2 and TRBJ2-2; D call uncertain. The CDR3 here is CASKWPNTGELFF. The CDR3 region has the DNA TGTGCCAGCAAATGGCCAAACACCGGGGAGCTGTTTTTT.